This note documents a single T cell receptor (beta chain) sequence. The antigen remains undetermined. Unique molecular identifiers featured in how the TCRbeta library was prepared. TCRdb processed the PCR reads anew with MiXCR; each CDR3 protein has one entry. The sample holds 70,000 to 95,000 distinct CDR3 sequences; 15% to 20% are singletons and the top ten take about 47%. This record belongs to a study of T-cell reconstitution after alpha-beta-depleted transplantation in children. CDR1 is SNHLY and CDR2 is FYNNEI in the germline V gene. V was pared by 7 bases and J by 0 bases, with 13 bases between. CDR3 length: 14 residues. Regarding the study as a whole: By one year post-transplant, T-cell counts and diversity largely arose from T cells that were newly produced. Expanded graft clones, several hundred of them, were reportedly the source of alpha-beta T cells about two months after transplant.

This chain connects TRBV2 to TRBJ2-7; a possible D gene is TRBD2 (5 bases). The material sequenced was PBMCs, mostly from graft donor cells, taken 360 days after TCRalphabeta/CD19-depleted stem cell transplant. This receptor was identified in a male patient between 2 and 10 years old who had a stem cell transplant for acute lymphoblastic leukemia, so the T cells may come from the graft donor. The CDR3 spells CASMRGSTSYEQYF. The CDR3 DNA is TGTGCCAGCATGAGAGGGAGTACCTCCTACGAGCAGTACTTC.